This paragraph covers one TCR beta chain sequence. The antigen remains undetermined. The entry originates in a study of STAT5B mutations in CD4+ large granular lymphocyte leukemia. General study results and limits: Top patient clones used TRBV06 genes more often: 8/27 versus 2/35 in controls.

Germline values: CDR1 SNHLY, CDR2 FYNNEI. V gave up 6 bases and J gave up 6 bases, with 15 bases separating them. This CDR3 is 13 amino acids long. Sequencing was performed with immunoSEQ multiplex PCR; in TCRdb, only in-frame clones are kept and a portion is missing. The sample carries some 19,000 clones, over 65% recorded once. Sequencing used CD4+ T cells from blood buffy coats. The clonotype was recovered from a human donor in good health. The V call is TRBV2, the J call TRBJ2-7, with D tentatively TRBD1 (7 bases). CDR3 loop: CASRVGGQIEQYF. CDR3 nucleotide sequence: TGTGCCAGCAGGGTGGGGGGACAGATCGAGCAGTACTTC.